The source of this TCR beta chain is a study of shared clonotypes between healthy human individuals. CD45RO negativity and positive selection for CCR7 defined naive CD8 cells, a population that excluded terminally differentiated effector memory CD45RA+ cells. This CDR3 spans 15 amino acids. The V gene's germline CDR1 is LGHNA and CDR2 YNFKEQ. V lost 3 bases and J 4 bases, leaving 15 bases between the germline ends. This clone appeared a single time. Profiled with immunoSEQ multiplex PCR; TCRdb holds only in-frame clones, not every one. Of a few hundred thousand clones in the sample, about 95% were seen once.

The specimen was naive CD8+ T cells sorted from blood. The origin of this receptor is a woman in her thirties in good health. The V and J genes are TRBV4-2 and TRBJ2-5; no definite D call. CDR3 coding DNA: TGTGCCAGCAGCCAGGCCCCCCTGTCAGGAGAGACCCAGTACTTC. This gives the protein CASSQAPLSGETQYF.